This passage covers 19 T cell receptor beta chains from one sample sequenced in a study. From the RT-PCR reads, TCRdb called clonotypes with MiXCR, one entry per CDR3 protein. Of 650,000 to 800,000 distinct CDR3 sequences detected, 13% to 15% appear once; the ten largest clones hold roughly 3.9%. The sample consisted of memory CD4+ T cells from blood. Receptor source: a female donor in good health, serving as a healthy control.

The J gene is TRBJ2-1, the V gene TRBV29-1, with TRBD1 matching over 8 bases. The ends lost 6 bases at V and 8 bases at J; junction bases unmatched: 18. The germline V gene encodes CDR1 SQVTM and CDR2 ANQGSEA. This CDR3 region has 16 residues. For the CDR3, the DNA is TGCAGCGTAACCTGGCGGGACAGGCCGGGGAACGATGAGCAGTTCTTC. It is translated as CSVTWRDRPGNDEQFF.

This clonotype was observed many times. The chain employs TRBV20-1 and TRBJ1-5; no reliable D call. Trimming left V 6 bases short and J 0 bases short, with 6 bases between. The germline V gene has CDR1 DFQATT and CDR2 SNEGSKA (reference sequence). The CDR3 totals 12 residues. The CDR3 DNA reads TGCAGTGCAGAATATAGCAATCAGCCCCAGCATTTT. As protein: CSAEYSNQPQHF.

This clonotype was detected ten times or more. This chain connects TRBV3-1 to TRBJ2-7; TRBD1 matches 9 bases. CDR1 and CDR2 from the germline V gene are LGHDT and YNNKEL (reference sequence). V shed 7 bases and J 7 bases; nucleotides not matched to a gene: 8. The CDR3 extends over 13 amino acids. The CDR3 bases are TGTGCCAGCACCGAACTGGACAGGGGAGAGCAGTACTTC. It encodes CASTELDRGEQYF.

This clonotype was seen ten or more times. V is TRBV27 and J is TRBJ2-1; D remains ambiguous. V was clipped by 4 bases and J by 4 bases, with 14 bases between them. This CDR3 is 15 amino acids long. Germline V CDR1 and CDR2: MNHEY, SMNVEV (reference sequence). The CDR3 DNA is TGTGCCAGCAGTTCATCCAGGAACAAGTACAATGAGCAGTTCTTC. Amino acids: CASSSSRNKYNEQFF.

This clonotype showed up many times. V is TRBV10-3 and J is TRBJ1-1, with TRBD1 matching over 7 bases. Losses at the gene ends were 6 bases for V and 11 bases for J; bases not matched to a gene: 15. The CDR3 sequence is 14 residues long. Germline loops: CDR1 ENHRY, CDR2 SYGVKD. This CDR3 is CAIRGTEILNRAFF. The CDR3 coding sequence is TGTGCCATCAGAGGGACAGAGATTCTGAATAGGGCTTTCTTT.

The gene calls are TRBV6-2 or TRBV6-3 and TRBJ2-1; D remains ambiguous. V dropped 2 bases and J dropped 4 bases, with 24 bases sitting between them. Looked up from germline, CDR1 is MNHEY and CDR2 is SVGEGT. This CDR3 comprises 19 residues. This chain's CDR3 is CASSYPQYNFGSRYNEQFF. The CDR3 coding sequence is TGTGCCAGCAGTTACCCCCAGTATAATTTTGGCTCTCGATACAATGAGCAGTTCTTC.

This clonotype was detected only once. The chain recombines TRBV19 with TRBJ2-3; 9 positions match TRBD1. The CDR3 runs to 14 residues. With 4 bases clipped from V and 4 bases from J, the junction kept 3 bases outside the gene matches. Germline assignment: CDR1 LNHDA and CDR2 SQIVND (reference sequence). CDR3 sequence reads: CASSKTGGADTQYF. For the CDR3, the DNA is TGTGCCAGTAGTAAGACAGGGGGTGCAGATACGCAGTATTTT.

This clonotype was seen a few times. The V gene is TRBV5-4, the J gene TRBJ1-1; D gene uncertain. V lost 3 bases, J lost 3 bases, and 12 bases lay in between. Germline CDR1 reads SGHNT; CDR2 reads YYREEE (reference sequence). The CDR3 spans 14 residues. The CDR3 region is CASSSNMGDTEAFF. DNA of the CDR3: TGTGCCAGCAGCTCGAATATGGGAGACACTGAAGCTTTCTTT.

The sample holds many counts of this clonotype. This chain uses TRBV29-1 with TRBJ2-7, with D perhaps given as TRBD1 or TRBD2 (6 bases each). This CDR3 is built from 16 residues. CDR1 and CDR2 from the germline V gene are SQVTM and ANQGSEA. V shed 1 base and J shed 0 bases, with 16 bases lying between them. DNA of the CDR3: TGCAGCGTTGAAGGGGGGGTGGGACAAATCTCCTACGAGCAGTACTTC. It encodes CSVEGGVGQISYEQYF.

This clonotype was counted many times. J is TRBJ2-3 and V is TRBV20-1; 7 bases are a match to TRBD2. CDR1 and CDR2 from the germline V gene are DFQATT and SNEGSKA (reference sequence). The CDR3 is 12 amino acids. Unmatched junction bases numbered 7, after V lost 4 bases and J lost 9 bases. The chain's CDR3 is CSAKRTRGTQYF. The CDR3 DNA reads TGCAGTGCTAAGAGGACTAGAGGCACGCAGTATTTT.

The CDR3 region has the DNA TGTGCCAGCAAGGGAGGGAGCGAGCAGTACTTC. This codes for CASKGGSEQYF. The V gene is TRBV3-1, the J gene TRBJ2-7, with 7 bases that match TRBD2. The germline gives CDR1 LGHDT, CDR2 YNNKEL (reference sequence). V was pared by 7 bases and J by 6 bases, with 3 bases of the junction left unmatched. The CDR3 totals 11 residues.

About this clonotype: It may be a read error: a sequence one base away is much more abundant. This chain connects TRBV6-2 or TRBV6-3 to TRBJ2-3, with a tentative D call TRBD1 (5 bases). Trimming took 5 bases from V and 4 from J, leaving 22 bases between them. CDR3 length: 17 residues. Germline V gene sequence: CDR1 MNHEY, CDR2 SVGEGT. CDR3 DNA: TGTGCCAGCAGTCAAACAACAGGCCGGCTACTCGCAGATACGCAGTATTTT. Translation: CASSQTTGRLLADTQYF.

CDR3 sequence (DNA): TGTGCCAGCAGCCGCGGGACAGGAGAGAACACTGAAGCTTTCTTT. The encoded protein is CASSRGTGENTEAFF. This chain links TRBV5-6 with TRBJ1-1; 8 nucleotides align to TRBD1. The CDR3 totals 15 residues. V was clipped by 4 bases and J by 1 base; unmatched bases: 6. Germline lookup yields CDR1 SGHDT and CDR2 YYEEEE.

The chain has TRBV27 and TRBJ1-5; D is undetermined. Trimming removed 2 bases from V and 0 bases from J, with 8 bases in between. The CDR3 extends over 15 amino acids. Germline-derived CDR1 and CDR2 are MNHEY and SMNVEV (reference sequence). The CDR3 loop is CASSLAEYSNQPQHF. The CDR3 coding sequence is TGTGCCAGCAGTTTAGCAGAATATAGCAATCAGCCCCAGCATTTT.

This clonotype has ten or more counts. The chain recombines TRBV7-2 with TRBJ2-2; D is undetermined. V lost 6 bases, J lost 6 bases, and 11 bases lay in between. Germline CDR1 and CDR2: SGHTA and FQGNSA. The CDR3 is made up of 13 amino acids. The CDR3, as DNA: TGTGCCAGCAGTCCGGTTAGATCCGGGGAGCTGTTTTTT. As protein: CASSPVRSGELFF.

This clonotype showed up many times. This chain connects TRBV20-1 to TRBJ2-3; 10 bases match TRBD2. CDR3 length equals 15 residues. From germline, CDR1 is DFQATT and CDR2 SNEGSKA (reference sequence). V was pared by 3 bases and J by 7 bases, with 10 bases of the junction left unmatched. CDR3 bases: TGCAGTGCTAGTCCCACTAGCGGGGCGACCAATACGCAGTATTTT. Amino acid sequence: CSASPTSGATNTQYF.

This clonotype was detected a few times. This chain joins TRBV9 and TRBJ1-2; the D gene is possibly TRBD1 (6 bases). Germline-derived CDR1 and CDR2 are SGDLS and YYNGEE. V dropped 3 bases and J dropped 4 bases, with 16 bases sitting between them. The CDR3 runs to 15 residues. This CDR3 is CASSADSGALYGYTF. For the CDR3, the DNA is TGTGCCAGCAGCGCCGACTCGGGGGCCCTCTATGGCTACACCTTC. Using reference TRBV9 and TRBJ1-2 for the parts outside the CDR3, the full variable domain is DSGVTQTPKHLITATGQRVTLRCSPRSGDLSVYWYQQSLDQGLQFLIQYYNGEERAKGNILERFSAQQFPDLHSELNLSSLELGDSALYFCASSADSGALYGYTFGSGTRLTVV.

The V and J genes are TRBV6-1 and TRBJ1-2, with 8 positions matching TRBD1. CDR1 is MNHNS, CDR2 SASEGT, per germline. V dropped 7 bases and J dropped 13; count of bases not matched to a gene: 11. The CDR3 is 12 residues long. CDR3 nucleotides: TGTGCCAGCATGACGGGACAGGTTTGGGGCACCTTC. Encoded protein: CASMTGQVWGTF.

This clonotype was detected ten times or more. The CDR3 DNA is TGCGCCAGCAGCTTGGGGACAGGGGAGCACGAGCAGTACTTC. Its translation: CASSLGTGEHEQYF. The V call is TRBV5-1, the J call TRBJ2-7, with 9 bases aligning to TRBD1. CDR1 SGHRS and CDR2 YFSETQ come from the germline V gene. The ends lost 0 bases at V and 5 bases at J; junction bases unmatched: 3. The CDR3 totals 14 residues.